This TCR beta chain was obtained from a study of CD8 T cells in Susac syndrome. High-throughput TCR beta sequencing covered peripheral CD8+ and CD4+ T cells. Negative isolation was applied to CD8+ and CD4+ T cells, and FACS enrichment was applied to TEMRA cells. An input of 0.5 to 1 ug of RNA was subjected to reverse transcription using random hexamers. Multiplex PCR with immunoSEQ amplified the TCR beta CDR3 across 54 Vbeta and 13 Jbeta. TCRdb independently ran MiXCR on the immunoSEQ multiplex PCR reads; one entry per CDR3 protein. There are around 170,000 distinct CDR3 sequences in the sample; 90% to 96% occur only once, and approximately 0.12% lies in the top ten. This sequence was found in a human donor with Susac syndrome. Sequenced material: CD4+ T cells from PBMCs.

The CDR3: CASTDKGGSTGELFF. The DNA for the CDR3 is TGTGCCAGCACAGATAAGGGGGGATCCACCGGGGAGCTGTTTTTT. The chain combines TRBV11-1 with TRBJ2-2; D tentatively reads TRBD1 or TRBD2 (6 bases each). The CDR3 runs 15 residues. V lost 7 bases to trimming and J lost 4 bases, with 16 bases between them. Germline CDR1 and CDR2: SGHAT and FQDESV (reference sequence).